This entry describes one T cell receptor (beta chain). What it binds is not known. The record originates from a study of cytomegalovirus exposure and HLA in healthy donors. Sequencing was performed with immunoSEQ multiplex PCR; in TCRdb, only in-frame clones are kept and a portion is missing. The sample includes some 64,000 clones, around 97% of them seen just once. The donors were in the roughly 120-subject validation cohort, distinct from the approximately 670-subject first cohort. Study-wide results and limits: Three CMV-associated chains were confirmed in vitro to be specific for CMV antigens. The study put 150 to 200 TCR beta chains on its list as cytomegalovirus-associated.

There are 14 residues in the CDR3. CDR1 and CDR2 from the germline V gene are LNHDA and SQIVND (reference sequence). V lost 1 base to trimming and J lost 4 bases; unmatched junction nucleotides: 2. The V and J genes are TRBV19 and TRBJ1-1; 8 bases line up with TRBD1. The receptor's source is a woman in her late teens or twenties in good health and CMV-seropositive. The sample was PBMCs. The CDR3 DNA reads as TGTGCCAGTAGTATAGCAGGGGGCTTCACTGAAGCTTTCTTT. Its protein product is CASSIAGGFTEAFF.